These 20 T cell receptor delta chains share one sample of origin, sequenced in a study of gammadelta T cells in human blood. TCRdb re-called clones from the RT-PCR reads via CATT. The table lists 600 to 900 delta-chain clones, roughly 50% of them singletons. Sequences were obtained from Vgamma9Vdelta2 gamma-delta T cells from cord blood. These TCRs come from a newborn.

As concerns this clone: Since a far larger clone is one base different, this is likely a read error. The same CDR3 is also encoded by other DNA sequences in this sample. The chain joins TRDV2 to TRDJ1, with 13 positions matching TRDD3. CDR3 length: 16 amino acids. From germline, CDR1 is GEAIGNYY and CDR2 EKD. Here the CDR3 DNA reads TGTGCCTGTGACGTACTGGGGGATACGTACACCGATAAACTCATTTTT. It encodes CACDVLGDTYTDKLIF.

This clone was seen more than once but under ten times. This likely traces to a read error, being one base from a far larger clone. The chain has TRDV2 and TRDJ3; D perhaps matches TRDD3 (6 bases). This CDR3 comprises 17 residues. From germline, CDR1 is GEAIGNYY and CDR2 EKD. The CDR3 is CACGTWGPSWDTRQMFF. The CDR3 DNA sequence: TGTGCCTGTGGCACCTGGGGACCTTCCTGGGACACCCGACAGATGTTTTTC.

Note on this clone: Being one base from a much bigger clone, this may be a read error. This specimen includes other DNA sequences encoding the same CDR3. The gene calls are TRDV2 and TRDJ3, with 13 nucleotides matching TRDD3. CDR1 is GEAIGNYY, CDR2 EKD, per germline. The CDR3 totals 18 residues. This CDR3 is CACDVLGDTAWDTRQMFF. The CDR3 region has the DNA TGTGCCTGTGACGTACTGGGGGATACGGCCTGGGACACCCGACAAATGTTTTTC.

A word on this clone: This clone may be a read error of a much larger clone one base away. The chain has TRDV2 and TRDJ3, with D possibly TRDD3 on 6 matching bases. V lost 0 bases to trimming and J lost 2 bases, with 19 bases between them. This CDR3 contains 20 residues. Germline-derived CDR1 and CDR2 are GEAIGNYY and EKD. The CDR3, as DNA: TGTGCCTGTGACACCGTGGCTGGGAGATACGGGACCTGGGACACCCGACAGATGTTTTTC. This codes for CACDTVAGRYGTWDTRQMFF.

This clone is classed as large. The identical CDR3 is also encoded by other nucleotide sequences in the sample. This sequence joins TRDV2 and TRDJ3, with 8 bases matching TRDD3. Germline assignment: CDR1 GEAIGNYY and CDR2 EKD. With V trimmed by 3 bases and J by 3 bases, 3 bases remained unmatched. CDR3 length: 16 residues. In DNA, the CDR3 is TGTGCCTGTGACGGGGGGATAAGCTGGGACACCCGACAGATGTTTTTC. Protein sequence: CACDGGISWDTRQMFF.

This clone was observed once. The TCRdb record carries a much larger clone's protein, which differs from this DNA's translation at residue 10; a read error is the likely cause, and the protein listed here is the DNA translation. The V gene is TRDV2, the J gene TRDJ2; TRDD1 is a possible D gene (5 bases). Germline CDR1 GEAIGNYY, CDR2 EKD. The CDR3 contains 14 residues. The CDR3 loop reads CAGFKYPLTEQLFF. CDR3 nucleotide sequence: TGTGCCGGTTTCAAATACCCTTTGACAGAACAACTCTTCTTT.

Concerning this clone itself: A far bigger clonotype differs at one base, so this is likely a read error. The chain has TRDV2 and TRDJ3; 13 positions agree with TRDD3. The CDR3 spans 19 residues. CDR1 GEAIGNYY and CDR2 EKD come from the germline V gene. The CDR3 reads CACDYTGGYASWDTRQKFF. The CDR3 coding sequence is TGTGCCTGTGACTATACTGGGGGATACGCCTCCTGGGACACCCGACAGAAGTTTTTC.

Worth noting for this clone: A read error is possible here, since a much larger clone lies one base away. Other DNA sequences in the same sample also yield this CDR3. This chain uses TRDV2 with TRDJ3; 7 positions match TRDD3. Germline CDR1 and CDR2: GEAIGNYY and EKD. The CDR3 covers 17 residues. The CDR3 bases are TGTGCCTGTGACACCTGGGGGAGCTCCTGGGACACTCGACAGATGTTTTTC. This sequence encodes CACDTWGSSWDTRQMFF.

Points on this clone: This CDR3 is also generated by other DNA sequences in the sample. This chain joins TRDV2 and TRDJ1; tentative D call: TRDD3 (5 bases). Germline V lookup: CDR1 GEAIGNYY, CDR2 EKD. V was shortened by 0 bases and J by 5 bases, with 12 bases between the two germline ends. This CDR3 region has 14 residues. CDR3 DNA: TGTGCCTGTGACACCGGGGGCTCAACTGATAAACTCATCTTT. Protein sequence: CACDTGGSTDKLIF.

This clone is a singleton in its sample. The rearrangement links TRDV1 to TRDJ1; D call uncertain. CDR1 and CDR2 (germline): TSWWSYY, QGS. Between the trimmed V and J ends, which lost 1 base and 0 bases, there was a span of 15 bases. This CDR3 is 17 amino acids long. CDR3 region: CALGEPHPGSDTDKLIF. DNA for the CDR3: TGTGCTCTTGGGGAACCCCACCCGGGGTCCGACACCGATAAACTCATCTTT.

This clone qualifies as medium-sized. Being one base from a much bigger clone, this may be a read error. The identical CDR3 is also encoded by other nucleotide sequences in the sample. This rearrangement joins TRDV2 to TRDJ3, with 7 bases matching TRDD2. The CDR3 consists of 17 residues. CDR1 and CDR2 from the germline V gene are GEAIGNYY and EKD. CDR3 DNA sequence: TGTGCCTGTGACACCTGGGGACCTTCCTGGGACACTCGACAGATGTTTTTC. Encoded protein: CACDTWGPSWDTRQMFF.

Regarding this clone: A read error is likely here: a far larger clone is one base away. The chain joins TRDV2 to TRDJ3; TRDD3 might be the D (5 bases). The CDR3 runs to 18 residues. The V and J ends lost 0 bases and 0 bases respectively, with 11 bases between them. Germline values: CDR1 GEAIGNYY, CDR2 EKD. The CDR3 region has the DNA TGTGCCTGTGACACCGCTGGGAGATACTCCTGGGACACCCGACAGATGTTTTTC. Translation gives CACDTAGRYSWDTRQMFF.

Remarks on this clone: This likely came from a read error, as a far larger clone is one base away. Different DNA sequences within this sample yield the same CDR3. The rearrangement joins TRDV2 to TRDJ3; 12 bases map to TRDD3. From germline, CDR1 is GEAIGNYY and CDR2 EKD. The CDR3 extends over 20 amino acids. The chain's CDR3 is CACDKITGGYFSWDTRQMFF. For the CDR3, the DNA is TGTGCCTGTGACAAAATCACTGGGGGATACTTCTCCTGGGACACTCGACAGATGTTTTTC.

With respect to this clone: This probably arose from a read error, given a far larger clone one base away. The chain links TRDV2 to TRDJ1; TRDD3 matches at 9 bases. V was clipped by 9 bases and J by 6 bases; unmatched bases: 10. Germline assignment: CDR1 GEAIGNYY and CDR2 EKD. CDR3 size: 13 residues. CDR3: CAATGIRPHKLIF. The CDR3, as DNA: TGTGCCGCAACGGGGATACGACCCCATAAACTCATCTTT.

Worth noting for this clone: A far larger clone is a single base away, which makes a read error likely. J is TRDJ3 and V is TRDV2, with 8 bases identical to TRDD3. Per germline, CDR1 GEAIGNYY and CDR2 EKD. The CDR3 loop spans 18 amino acids. This CDR3 is CACYTVPGGYWDTRQMFF. The CDR3 nucleotides read TGTGCCTGTTACACCGTGCCCGGGGGATACTGGGACACCCGACAGATGTTTTTC.

In regard to this clone: A far bigger clonotype differs at one base, so this is likely a read error. The V gene is TRDV2, the J gene TRDJ1; D gene ambiguous. The germline V and J ends were trimmed by 3 bases and 0 bases, with 19 bases remaining between them. This CDR3 region has 17 residues. The germline V gene encodes CDR1 GEAIGNYY and CDR2 EKD. The CDR3 DNA reads as TGTGCCTGTGACCCACGACAGTACTCTCCGTACACCGATAAACTCATCTTT. Its protein product is CACDPRQYSPYTDKLIF.

Concerning this clone: It differs at one base from a far larger clone, so likely a read error. This chain joins TRDV2 and TRDJ1, with 7 bases lining up with TRDD3. This CDR3 is 13 amino acids long. Germline CDR1 GEAIGNYY, CDR2 EKD. J lost 5 bases, V lost 0 bases, and 2 bases had no gene match. DNA of the CDR3: TGTGCCTGTGACACCTGGGGGAGGGATAAACTCATCTTT. It is translated as CACDTWGRDKLIF.

In the case of this clone: A much bigger clone sits one base away, suggesting this may be a read error. This same CDR3 is encoded by further DNA sequences in the sample. The V gene is TRDV2, the J gene TRDJ3; TRDD3 might be the D (6 bases). This CDR3 has 18 amino acids. Germline assignment: CDR1 GEAIGNYY and CDR2 EKD. In nucleotides, the CDR3 is TGTGCCTGTGACACCTGGGGATCTCACTCCTGGGACACTCGACAGATGTTTTTC. Translation: CACDTWGSHSWDTRQMFF.

As to this clone: A read error likely explains this, since a far larger clone differs by one base. The rearrangement links TRDV2 to TRDJ3; 10 nucleotides line up with TRDD3. The CDR3 has 17 residues. The V and J ends lost 2 bases and 2 bases, in that order; junction bases with no gene match: 2. Germline V gene data show CDR1 as GEAIGNYY and CDR2 as EKD. DNA for the CDR3: TGTGCCTGTGACATACTGGGGGATCCCTGGGACACCCGACAGATGTTTTTC. This translates into CACDILGDPWDTRQMFF.

About this clone itself: One base separates it from a far larger clone, so it is likely a read error. The same CDR3 arises from other DNA sequences in this sample as well. V is TRDV2 and J is TRDJ1; D call uncertain. Germline V gene data show CDR1 as GEAIGNYY and CDR2 as EKD. The CDR3 length is 17 residues. The CDR3 DNA is TGTGCCTGTGACCCACGAAAGTACTCTCCGTACACAGATAAACTCATCTTT. This sequence encodes CACDPRKYSPYTDKLIF.